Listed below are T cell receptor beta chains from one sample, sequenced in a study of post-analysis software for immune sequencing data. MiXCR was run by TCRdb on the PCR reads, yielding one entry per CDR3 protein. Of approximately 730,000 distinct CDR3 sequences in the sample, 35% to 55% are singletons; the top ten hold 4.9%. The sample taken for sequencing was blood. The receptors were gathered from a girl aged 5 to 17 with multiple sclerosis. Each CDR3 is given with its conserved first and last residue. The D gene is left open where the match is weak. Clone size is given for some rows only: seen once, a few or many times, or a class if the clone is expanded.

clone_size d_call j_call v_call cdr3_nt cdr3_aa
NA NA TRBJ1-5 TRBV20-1 TGCAGTGCTAGAGGACCGACCGGGAGCAATCAGCCCCAGCATTTT CSARGPTGSNQPQHF
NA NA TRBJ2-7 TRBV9 TGTGCCAGCAGCGAGACTGATAACTACGAGCAGTACTTC CASSETDNYEQYF
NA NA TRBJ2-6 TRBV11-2 TGTGCCAGCAGCTTAGCCCCACGGGGGGCTTATGGGGCCAACGTCCTGACTTTC CASSLAPRGAYGANVLTF
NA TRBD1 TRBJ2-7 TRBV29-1 TGCAGCGTATCTAGACAGGGGGGATACGAGCAGTACTTC CSVSRQGGYEQYF
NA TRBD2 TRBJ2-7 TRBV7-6 TGTGCCAGCAGCCGGCGACTAGCGGGGCCACTCGACGAGCAGTACTTC CASSRRLAGPLDEQYF
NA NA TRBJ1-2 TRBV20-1 TGCAGTACAGAGAACTATGGCTACACCTTC CSTENYGYTF
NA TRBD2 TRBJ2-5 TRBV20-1 TGCAGTGCTCGACTAGCGCAGGAGACCCAGTACTTC CSARLAQETQYF
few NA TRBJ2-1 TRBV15 TGTGCCACCAGCAGAGGCCTCCGCAATGAGCAGTTCTTC CATSRGLRNEQFF
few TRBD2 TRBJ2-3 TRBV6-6 TGTGCCAGCACTTGGACTAGCGGGAATAGCACAGATACGCAGTATTTT CASTWTSGNSTDTQYF
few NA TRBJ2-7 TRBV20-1 TGCAGTGCCCCCCCCGCGGGTCGGGAGCGCCACGAGCAGTACTTC CSAPPAGRERHEQYF
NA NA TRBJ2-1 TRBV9 TGTGCCAGCAGCGTAGGGGGCGGGAACGCTGGGCAGTTCTTC CASSVGGGNAGQFF
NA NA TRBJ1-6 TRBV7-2 TGTGCCAGCAGCTTAGCGAGGCAGGGGAATTCACCCCTCCACTTT CASSLARQGNSPLHF
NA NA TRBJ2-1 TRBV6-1 TGTGCCAGCAGCCTCTGGGGAGCGGAGAGCTCCTACAATGAGCAGTTCTTC CASSLWGAESSYNEQFF
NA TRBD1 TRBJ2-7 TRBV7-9 TGTGCCAGCAGCTCGGACAGGTCCCCCTCTTACGAGCAGTACTTC CASSSDRSPSYEQYF
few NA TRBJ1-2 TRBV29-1 TGCAGCGTTGAACGGGCGACAGGAGGGAACTATGGCTACACCTTC CSVERATGGNYGYTF
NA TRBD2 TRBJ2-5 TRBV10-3 TGTGCCATCAGTCTGGCTGGGGAGTTAGCGGGAGAACGTGGAGAGACCCAGTACTTC CAISLAGELAGERGETQYF
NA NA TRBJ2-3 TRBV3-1 TGTGCCAGCAGGGGTTCGGAAGATACGCAGTATTTT CASRGSEDTQYF
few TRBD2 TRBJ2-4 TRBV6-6 TGTGCCAGCAGGAGATCGGGGGGAAGATTCCTTGGTCAGTACTTC CASRRSGGRFLGQYF
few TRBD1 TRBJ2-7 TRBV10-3 TGTGCCACCGCCCCGGATACAGGGGACGACGAGCAGTACTTC CATAPDTGDDEQYF
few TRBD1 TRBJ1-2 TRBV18 TGTGCCAGCTCACCTGGACAGGATTTATATGGCTACACCTTC CASSPGQDLYGYTF
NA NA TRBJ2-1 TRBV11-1 TGTGCCAGCAGCCGCCTGGGACGGACGAACAATGAGCAGTTCTTC CASSRLGRTNNEQFF
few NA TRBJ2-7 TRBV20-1 TGCAGTGCAACTATTCCCGGGACATCAGCTTACGAGCAGTACTTC CSATIPGTSAYEQYF
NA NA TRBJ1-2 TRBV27 TGTGCCAGCAGATTGGGCACAACTTATGGCTACACCTTC CASRLGTTYGYTF
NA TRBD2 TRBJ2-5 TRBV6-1 TGTGCCAGCGTCCGGGGACTAGCGGGACCGTACCAAGAGACCCAGTACTTC CASVRGLAGPYQETQYF
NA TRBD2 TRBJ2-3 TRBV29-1 TGCAGCGTTGAAGATCGAGGCGGCGGGAGGGCTCGGACGCAGTATTTT CSVEDRGGGRARTQYF
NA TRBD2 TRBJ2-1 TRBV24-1 TGTGCCACCAGTGACTTAACGACTAGCGGGCCCTACAATGAGCAGTTCTTC CATSDLTTSGPYNEQFF